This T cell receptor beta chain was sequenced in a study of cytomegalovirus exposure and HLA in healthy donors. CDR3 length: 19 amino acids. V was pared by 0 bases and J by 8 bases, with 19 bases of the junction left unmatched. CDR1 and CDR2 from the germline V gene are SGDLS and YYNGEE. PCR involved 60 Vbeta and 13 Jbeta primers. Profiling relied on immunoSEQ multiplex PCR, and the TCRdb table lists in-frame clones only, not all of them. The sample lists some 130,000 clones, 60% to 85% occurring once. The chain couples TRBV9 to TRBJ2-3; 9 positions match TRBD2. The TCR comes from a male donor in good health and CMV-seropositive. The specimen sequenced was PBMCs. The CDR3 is CASSVATGGRGGVMGTQYF. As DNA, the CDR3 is TGTGCCAGCAGCGTAGCTACCGGGGGCCGCGGGGGGGTGATGGGTACGCAGTATTTT.